The 15 T cell receptor beta chains below all came from one sample that was sequenced in a study of T-cell reconstitution after alpha-beta-depleted transplantation in children (dated by TCRdb to about 2016). The protocol used for the library was PCR. Sequencing instrument: Illumina HiSeq 2500. TCR library preparation used molecular barcoding, with unique molecular identifiers applied to normalize quantification of the TCRbeta repertoire. In TCRdb, the public reads were trimmed at Q25 with fastp and aligned with MiXCR, with productive beta chains retained. Every entry covers one CDR3 protein and lists the most common genes and DNA from its rows. Within this sample are roughly 89,000 distinct CDR3 sequences, with 9.5% to 15% of them counted one time only. The ten largest clones capture about 14% of the sample. Sequenced here: PBMCs from the stem cell graft donor, sampled from the stem cell graft. These receptors all stem from a human donor who donated a stem cell graft to a child with inherited bone marrow failure.

This clonotype was seen ten or more times. The V gene is TRBV4-2, the J gene TRBJ1-6; 7 positions match TRBD1. V lost 1 base and J lost 10; bases outside the gene matches: 7. This CDR3 contains 15 residues. Germline values: CDR1 LGHNA, CDR2 YNFKEQ. The CDR3 bases are TGTGCCAGCAGCCAAGCCCACAGGGGAGGGTCACCCCTCCACTTT. It yields the protein CASSQAHRGGSPLHF.

The chain joins TRBV20-1 to TRBJ2-6, with 7 bases identical to TRBD2. The CDR3 totals 18 residues. The junction had 8 bases not matched to a gene; V was cut back by 0 bases and J by 0 bases. Germline CDR1 is DFQATT and CDR2 is SNEGSKA (reference sequence). CDR3 in DNA: TGCAGTGCTAGAGATTGGCGGGCGGGGGACTCTGGGGCCAACGTCCTGACTTTC. Residues: CSARDWRAGDSGANVLTF.

This clonotype was detected ten times or more. The V call is TRBV10-3, the J call TRBJ1-4; D might be TRBD1 (6 bases). Germline V gene sequence: CDR1 ENHRY, CDR2 SYGVKD. The CDR3 spans 15 residues. With 0 bases removed from V and 4 bases from J, the gap between germline ends came to 9 bases. The CDR3 nucleotides read TGTGCCATCAGTGAGTCAGGACAGCTTAATGAAAAACTGTTTTTT. Translating it yields CAISESGQLNEKLFF.

This clonotype was found many times. The V gene is TRBV20-1, the J gene TRBJ1-4, with 7 bases aligning to TRBD1. The V gene end was trimmed by 4 bases and the J gene end by 0 bases; junction bases not matched to a gene: 2. CDR3 size: 14 residues. Germline CDR1 is DFQATT and CDR2 is SNEGSKA (reference sequence). The CDR3 reads CSANQGATNEKLFF. DNA for the CDR3: TGCAGTGCTAATCAGGGGGCAACTAATGAAAAACTGTTTTTT.

This clonotype has a count of ten or more. V gene TRBV21-1 combines with J gene TRBJ1-6; the table's TRBD1 call for D was not verified on the DNA. TRBV21-1 is annotated as a pseudogene. The CDR3 contains 16 residues. CDR3 sequence (DNA): TGTGCCAGCAGCAAATATCCGGGACAGGGTGGATCACCCCTCCACTTT. Its protein is CASSKYPGQGGSPLHF.

The rearrangement uses TRBV14 and TRBJ2-1; D unclear. Germline CDR1 reads SGHDN; CDR2 reads FVKESK. V was trimmed by 1 base and J by 9 bases, leaving 13 bases between them. The CDR3 is 14 residues long. The CDR3, as DNA: TGTGCCAGCAGCCAAGGATCCAGTTATCTTGAGCAGTTCTTC. Its translation is CASSQGSSYLEQFF. Complete variable domain (other parts from reference TRBV14 and TRBJ2-1): EAGVTQFPSHSVIEKGQTVTLRCDPISGHDNLYWYRRVMGKEIKFLLHFVKESKQDESGMPNNRFLAERTGGTYSTLKVQPAELEDSGVYFCASSQGSSYLEQFFGPGTRLTVL.

This clonotype was counted many times. The genes are TRBV27 and TRBJ2-7; a weak D match, TRBD1 (5 bases). CDR1 is MNHEY, CDR2 SMNVEV, per germline (reference sequence). The CDR3 spans 14 residues. Trimming removed 1 base from V and 3 bases from J, with 10 bases in between. The CDR3 DNA reads as TGTGCCAGCAGTTTATATATGGGGCGCTACGAGCAGTACTTC. Translation gives CASSLYMGRYEQYF.

Ten or more counts support this clonotype. This sequence joins TRBV9 and TRBJ2-5, with D tentatively TRBD1 or TRBD2 (5 bases each). With 0 bases removed from V and 4 bases from J, the gap between germline ends came to 10 bases. The CDR3 is 14 amino acids. From germline, CDR1 is SGDLS and CDR2 YYNGEE. The CDR3 is CASSVDEGRETQYF. CDR3 nucleotide sequence: TGTGCCAGCAGCGTAGACGAGGGGCGAGAGACCCAGTACTTC. The full variable domain, rest sourced from reference TRBV9 and TRBJ2-5, is DSGVTQTPKHLITATGQRVTLRCSPRSGDLSVYWYQQSLDQGLQFLIQYYNGEERAKGNILERFSAQQFPDLHSELNLSSLELGDSALYFCASSVDEGRETQYFGPGTRLLVL.

Ten or more counts support this clonotype. This chain links TRBV6-5 with TRBJ2-7; 10 bases match TRBD1. V trimming: 5 bases; J trimming: 2 bases; junction bases outside the gene matches: 6. The germline V gene has CDR1 MNHEY and CDR2 SVGAGI. The CDR3 sequence is 15 residues long. CDR3: CASSRGTGVAYEQYF. The CDR3 nucleotides read TGTGCCAGCAGTCGGGGGACAGGGGTCGCCTACGAGCAGTACTTC.

This chain uses TRBV27 with TRBJ1-4; possibly TRBD1 for D (6 bases). Per the germline V gene, CDR1 is MNHEY and CDR2 is SMNVEV (reference sequence). The CDR3 runs 14 residues. Trimming shortened V by 7 bases and J by 7 bases, and 16 bases separated the two germline ends. Here the CDR3 DNA reads TGTGCCAGCACTCCCTCTCCGGACAGTGAAAAACTGTTTTTT. Amino acid sequence: CASTPSPDSEKLFF.

The CDR3 loop is CASSIGTRDTQYF. CDR3 nucleotide sequence: TGTGCCAGTAGTATAGGTACCCGTGATACGCAGTATTTT. The chain has TRBV19 and TRBJ2-3; D gene uncertain. The CDR3 totals 13 residues. Germline CDR1 and CDR2: LNHDA and SQIVND (reference sequence). Trimming removed 1 base at V and 6 bases at J, with 8 bases between.

The rearrangement links TRBV7-2 to TRBJ1-1; 7 nucleotides agree with TRBD1. Germline-derived CDR1 and CDR2 are SGHTA and FQGNSA. This CDR3 is 16 amino acids long. With V trimmed by 2 bases and J by 1 base, 7 bases remained unmatched. CDR3 sequence: CASSLPTGTTNTEAFF. For the CDR3, the DNA is TGTGCCAGCAGCTTACCGACAGGGACAACGAACACTGAAGCTTTCTTT. Together with reference TRBV7-2 and TRBJ1-1, the CDR3 gives the full variable domain: GAGVSQSPSNKVTEKGKDVELRCDPISGHTALYWYRQSLGQGLEFLIYFQGNSAPDKSGLPSDRFSAERTGGSVSTLTIQRTQQEDSAVYLCASSLPTGTTNTEAFFGQGTRLTVV.

The chain links TRBV4-2 to TRBJ1-4; weak D call: TRBD1 (5 bases). V shed 0 bases and J shed 6 bases, with 14 bases lying between them. This CDR3 comprises 16 residues. Germline loops: CDR1 LGHNA, CDR2 YNFKEQ. The chain's CDR3 is CASSQDTGRLHEKLFF. The DNA for the CDR3 is TGTGCCAGCAGCCAAGATACGGGACGGCTCCATGAAAAACTGTTTTTT.

This clonotype has more than one count but fewer than ten. The genes are TRBV28 and TRBJ2-3; 9 nucleotides line up with TRBD2. This CDR3 contains 17 residues. V lost 2 bases to trimming and J lost 6 bases; unmatched junction nucleotides: 12. The germline gives CDR1 MDHEN, CDR2 SYDVKM. Written as DNA, the CDR3 is TGTGCCAGCAGTTTAGGCAGCGGTAGCGGGAGTTCGGATACGCAGTATTTT. It is translated as CASSLGSGSGSSDTQYF.

This clonotype was counted many times. The chain is built from TRBV6-5 and TRBJ1-1, with 11 bases lining up with TRBD1. CDR1 is MNHEY and CDR2 is SVGAGI in the germline V gene. CDR3 size: 17 residues. The ends lost 6 bases at V and 0 bases at J; junction bases unmatched: 9. The CDR3 nucleotides are TGTGCCAGCAGAACTGGGACAGGGGGGGGTGTGAACACTGAAGCTTTCTTT. Translated, it gives CASRTGTGGGVNTEAFF.